This TCR beta chain came from a study of blood T cells in healthy people across ages. Study results and limitations: Roughly linear age-related decline in beta diversity appeared, significant by age around 42. Compared with aged donors, long-lived donors showed fewer expanded clones, suggesting selection.

In regard to this clonotype: Its antigen is as yet unknown.

Extracted total RNA amounted to at least 6 micrograms for each sample. Combining a sample-barcoded 5' primer with a J-beta primer mix, a second PCR ran for roughly 7 to 11 cycles. Using its own MiXCR run on the 5' RACE reads, TCRdb lists one record per CDR3 protein. The table has 1.6 million or so distinct CDR3 sequences, roughly 32% seen once. From germline, CDR1 is SGHRS and CDR2 YFSETQ. This CDR3 spans 14 amino acids. V lost 5 bases to trimming and J lost 3 bases, with 11 bases between them. The sequence came from a woman aged 25 to 39 in good health. The sample consisted of blood. This rearrangement joins TRBV5-1 to TRBJ1-4, with D maybe TRBD1 (6 bases). The CDR3 DNA follows: TGCGCCAGCAGGCAGGGGAGGTCTAATGAAAAACTGTTTTTT. Encoded protein: CASRQGRSNEKLFF.